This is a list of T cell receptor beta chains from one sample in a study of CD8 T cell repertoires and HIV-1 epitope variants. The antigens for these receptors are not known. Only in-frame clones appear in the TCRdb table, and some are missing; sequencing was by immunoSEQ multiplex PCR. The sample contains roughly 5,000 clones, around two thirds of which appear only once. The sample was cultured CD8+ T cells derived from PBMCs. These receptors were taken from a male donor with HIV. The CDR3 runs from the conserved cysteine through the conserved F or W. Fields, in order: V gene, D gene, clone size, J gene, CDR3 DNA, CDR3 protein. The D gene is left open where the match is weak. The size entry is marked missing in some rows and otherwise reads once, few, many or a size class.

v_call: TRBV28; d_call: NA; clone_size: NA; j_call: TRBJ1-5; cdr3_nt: TGTGCCAGCAGTTTAGGCGAAGGGGGCAATCAGCCCCAGCATTTT; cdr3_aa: CASSLGEGGNQPQHF
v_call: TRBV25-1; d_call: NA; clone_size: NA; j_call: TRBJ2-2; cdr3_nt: TGTGCCAGCAGTGGCCGACACAAAGATTCGAACACCGGGGAGCTGTTTTTT; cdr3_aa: CASSGRHKDSNTGELFF
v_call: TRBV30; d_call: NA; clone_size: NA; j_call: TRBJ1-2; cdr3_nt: TGTGCCTGGAGTCCGTCCCCGCTTAACTATGGCTACACCTTC; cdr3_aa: CAWSPSPLNYGYTF
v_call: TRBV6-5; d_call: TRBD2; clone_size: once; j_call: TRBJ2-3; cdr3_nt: TGTGCCAGCAGTTACTCGACTAGCGGGAGTACAGATACGCAGTATTTT; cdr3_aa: CASSYSTSGSTDTQYF
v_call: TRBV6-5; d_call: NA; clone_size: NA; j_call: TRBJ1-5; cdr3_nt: TGTGCCAGCAGTTACACCGTAACTGATCAGCCCCAGCATTTT; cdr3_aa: CASSYTVTDQPQHF
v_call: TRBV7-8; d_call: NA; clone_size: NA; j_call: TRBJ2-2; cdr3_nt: TGTGCCAGCCTAAGGGGTACGAACACCGGGGAGCTGTTTTTT; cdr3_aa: CASLRGTNTGELFF
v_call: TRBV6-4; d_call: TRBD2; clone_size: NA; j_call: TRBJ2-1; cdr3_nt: TGTGCCAGCAGTGACGCCAGCGGGAGAGGGGACAATGAGCAGTTCTTC; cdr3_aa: CASSDASGRGDNEQFF
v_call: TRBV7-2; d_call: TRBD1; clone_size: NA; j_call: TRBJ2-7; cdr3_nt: TGTGCCAGCAGCTCAAGGACAGGGATCGTCTACGAGCAGTACTTC; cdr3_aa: CASSSRTGIVYEQYF
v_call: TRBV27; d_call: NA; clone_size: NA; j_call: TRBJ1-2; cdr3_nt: TGTGCCAGCAGTTTTATAGGGGGTGACTATGGCTACACCTTC; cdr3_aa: CASSFIGGDYGYTF
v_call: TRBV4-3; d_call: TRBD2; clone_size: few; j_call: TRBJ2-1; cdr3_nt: TGCGCCAGCAGCCAAGATACAAGCGGGGGGGCAAGTGAGCAGTTCTTC; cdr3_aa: CASSQDTSGGASEQFF
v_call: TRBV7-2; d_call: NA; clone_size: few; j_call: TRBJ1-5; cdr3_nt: TGTGCCAGCAGCTTAAACCTCGGAGGTGATCAGCCCCAGCATTTT; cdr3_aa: CASSLNLGGDQPQHF
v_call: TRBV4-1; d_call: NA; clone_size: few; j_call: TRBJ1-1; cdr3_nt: TGCGCCAGCAGCCTTGGAGGGAACACTGAAGCTTTCTTT; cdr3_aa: CASSLGGNTEAFF
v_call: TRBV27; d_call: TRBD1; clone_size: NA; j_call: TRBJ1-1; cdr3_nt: TGTGCCAGCAGTTTATATGGACAGGGGGCGGATGAAGCTTTCTTT; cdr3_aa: CASSLYGQGADEAFF